These T cell receptor beta chains were read from a single sample in a study of a mutant IDH1 vaccine in newly diagnosed glioma. Measured with immunoSEQ multiplex PCR; TCRdb has only the in-frame clones, and not every one. The sample yields some 60,000 clones, less than 90% seen once. Their cognate antigens are unknown. The input for sequencing was PBMCs, taken from a glioma patient whose treatment included an IDH1 peptide vaccine. The receptor set was obtained from a man aged 30-40 years with glioma. Both conserved end residues are part of each CDR3. Fields, in order: J gene, clone size, V gene, D gene, CDR3 DNA, CDR3 protein. The D gene is left open where the match is weak. Clone size is given for some rows only: seen once, a few or many times, or a class if the clone is expanded.

j_gene: TRBJ1-5; abundance: -; v_gene: TRBV4-1; d_gene: -; CDR3nt: TGCGCCAGCAGCCAAGGCCGCAGAGCTTTCGGCAATCAGCCCCAGCATTTT; CDR3aa: CASSQGRRAFGNQPQHF
j_gene: TRBJ1-1; abundance: -; v_gene: TRBV27; d_gene: -; CDR3nt: TGTGCCAGCAGTACAATCATCGGGACATCTACTGAAGCTTTCTTT; CDR3aa: CASSTIIGTSTEAFF
j_gene: TRBJ1-2; abundance: -; v_gene: TRBV11-2; d_gene: -; CDR3nt: TGTGCCAGCAGCTTAGATATGACCAAGGGAGGCTACACCTTC; CDR3aa: CASSLDMTKGGYTF
j_gene: TRBJ1-6; abundance: -; v_gene: TRBV5-5; d_gene: -; CDR3nt: TGTGCCAGCAGCCATGGGACACCTATAAACTCCTATAATTCACCCCTCCACTTT; CDR3aa: CASSHGTPINSYNSPLHF
j_gene: TRBJ2-5; abundance: -; v_gene: TRBV5-4; d_gene: TRBD1; CDR3nt: TGTGCCAGCAGCGGGGGACAGGGGGGCAAAAAAGAGACCCAGTACTTC; CDR3aa: CASSGGQGGKKETQYF
j_gene: TRBJ1-1; abundance: few; v_gene: TRBV6-5; d_gene: TRBD1; CDR3nt: TGTGCCAGCAGTTACGAGGCGGGACAGGGGGAAGCTTTCTTT; CDR3aa: CASSYEAGQGEAFF
j_gene: TRBJ2-1; abundance: -; v_gene: TRBV15; d_gene: -; CDR3nt: TGTGCCACCAGCAGGGGGGGGCGGAGGAGTTACAATGAGCAGTTCTTC; CDR3aa: CATSRGGRRSYNEQFF
j_gene: TRBJ2-7; abundance: few; v_gene: TRBV5-6; d_gene: -; CDR3nt: TGTGCCAGCAGCCCCGGGACACTTCTCTACGAGCAGTACTTC; CDR3aa: CASSPGTLLYEQYF
j_gene: TRBJ2-3; abundance: -; v_gene: TRBV5-6; d_gene: -; CDR3nt: TGTGCCAGCAGCTTCCCGGCAAGGGGCAGCACAGATACGCAGTATTTT; CDR3aa: CASSFPARGSTDTQYF
j_gene: TRBJ1-3; abundance: -; v_gene: TRBV5-5; d_gene: TRBD1; CDR3nt: TGTGCCAGCAGCTTGACAGGGGGCTCTGGAAACACCATATATTTT; CDR3aa: CASSLTGGSGNTIYF
j_gene: TRBJ2-5; abundance: -; v_gene: TRBV7-7; d_gene: -; CDR3nt: TGTGCCAGCAGCCCAAACCCGCAAGAGACCCAGTACTTC; CDR3aa: CASSPNPQETQYF
j_gene: TRBJ2-5; abundance: once; v_gene: TRBV4-2; d_gene: -; CDR3nt: TGTGCCAGCAGCCAAGATACGAGACTAGAGCCAGGAGAGACCCAGTACTTC; CDR3aa: CASSQDTRLEPGETQYF
j_gene: TRBJ1-5; abundance: -; v_gene: TRBV6-1; d_gene: -; CDR3nt: TGTGCCAGCAGCGACAGGCTAGGGGGTATTCAGCCCCAGCATTTT; CDR3aa: CASSDRLGGIQPQHF
j_gene: TRBJ1-2; abundance: once; v_gene: TRBV11-2; d_gene: -; CDR3nt: TGTGCCAGCAGCTTAGGCAGGGACTATGGCTACACCTTC; CDR3aa: CASSLGRDYGYTF
j_gene: TRBJ2-2; abundance: -; v_gene: TRBV5-5; d_gene: -; CDR3nt: TGTGCCAGCAGCTGGCAACCCGAGGCGAACACCGGGGAGCTGTTTTTT; CDR3aa: CASSWQPEANTGELFF
j_gene: TRBJ1-2; abundance: -; v_gene: TRBV27; d_gene: -; CDR3nt: TGTGCCAGCAGTCCCCTCCGAAAGGATGGCTACACCTTC; CDR3aa: CASSPLRKDGYTF
j_gene: TRBJ1-1; abundance: -; v_gene: TRBV6-6; d_gene: TRBD1; CDR3nt: TGTGCCAGCCTGGGACAGGGTAAGACTGAAGCTTTCTTT; CDR3aa: CASLGQGKTEAFF
j_gene: TRBJ1-4; abundance: -; v_gene: TRBV4-1; d_gene: -; CDR3nt: TGCGCCAGCAGCCAGGTAAATGGGGCTGGAGAAAAACTGTTTTTT; CDR3aa: CASSQVNGAGEKLFF
j_gene: TRBJ2-7; abundance: -; v_gene: TRBV5-6; d_gene: -; CDR3nt: TGTGCCAGCAGCCCCGGACAGACCTACGAGCAGTACTTC; CDR3aa: CASSPGQTYEQYF
j_gene: TRBJ2-2; abundance: -; v_gene: TRBV28; d_gene: TRBD2; CDR3nt: TGTGCCAGCAGTCCCGCAGGACTAGCGGGGGGGCCTATCGGGGAGCTGTTTTTT; CDR3aa: CASSPAGLAGGPIGELFF
j_gene: TRBJ1-1; abundance: -; v_gene: TRBV18; d_gene: TRBD1; CDR3nt: TGTGCCAGCTCACCGGGACAGAGACTAAACACTGAAGCTTTCTTT; CDR3aa: CASSPGQRLNTEAFF
j_gene: TRBJ1-2; abundance: -; v_gene: TRBV5-6; d_gene: -; CDR3nt: TGTGCCAGCAGCTTGACGGGATGGGGTGGCTACACCTTC; CDR3aa: CASSLTGWGGYTF
j_gene: TRBJ2-1; abundance: once; v_gene: TRBV4-1; d_gene: -; CDR3nt: TGCGCCAGCAGCCAAGGTATTTCTGAGAGTAATATTTTCTTC; CDR3aa: CASSQGISESNIFF
j_gene: TRBJ2-7; abundance: -; v_gene: TRBV7-9; d_gene: -; CDR3nt: TGTGCCAGCAGCTTAAAAGGGGGGTACGAGCAGTACTTC; CDR3aa: CASSLKGGYEQYF
j_gene: TRBJ2-7; abundance: -; v_gene: TRBV6-5; d_gene: -; CDR3nt: TGTGCCAGCAGCAGCTATCCCTACGAGCAGTACTTC; CDR3aa: CASSSYPYEQYF
j_gene: TRBJ2-2; abundance: few; v_gene: TRBV7-2; d_gene: TRBD2; CDR3nt: TGTGCCAGCAAAGCTCACGGGACTAGCCGGGTGGGGGAGCTGTTTTTT; CDR3aa: CASKAHGTSRVGELFF
j_gene: TRBJ1-1; abundance: -; v_gene: TRBV10-3; d_gene: TRBD1; CDR3nt: TGTGCCATCAGCGTCGGGACAGGGATCGGAAACACTGAAGCTTTCTTT; CDR3aa: CAISVGTGIGNTEAFF
j_gene: TRBJ2-2; abundance: -; v_gene: TRBV7-7; d_gene: -; CDR3nt: TGTGCCAGCAGCTTTCGTGGTTTCGGCGGGGAGCTGTTTTTT; CDR3aa: CASSFRGFGGELFF
j_gene: TRBJ1-2; abundance: -; v_gene: TRBV13; d_gene: TRBD1; CDR3nt: TGTGCCAGCAGCTCACAGGGGAAGTATGGCTACACCTTC; CDR3aa: CASSSQGKYGYTF
j_gene: TRBJ1-6; abundance: -; v_gene: TRBV5-4; d_gene: -; CDR3nt: TGTGCCAGCAGCTTGGCCGGGGTTAGCTCCTATAATTCACCCCTCCACTTT; CDR3aa: CASSLAGVSSYNSPLHF
j_gene: TRBJ1-1; abundance: few; v_gene: TRBV5-6; d_gene: -; CDR3nt: TGTGCCAGCAGTCTCAGGGGTACTGAAGCTTTCTTT; CDR3aa: CASSLRGTEAFF
j_gene: TRBJ1-3; abundance: -; v_gene: TRBV20-1; d_gene: -; CDR3nt: TGCAGTGCTCGGATGGGGTCAGGGATCATTTTT; CDR3aa: CSARMGSGIIF
j_gene: TRBJ1-1; abundance: -; v_gene: TRBV6-6; d_gene: -; CDR3nt: TGTGCCAGCAGGGAGGACGCAGCCGGGAACACTGAAGCTTTCTTT; CDR3aa: CASREDAAGNTEAFF
j_gene: TRBJ1-1; abundance: -; v_gene: TRBV6-1; d_gene: -; CDR3nt: TGTGCCAGCCCAAGGGCCAGCCATTTGAACACTGAAGCTTTCTTT; CDR3aa: CASPRASHLNTEAFF
j_gene: TRBJ2-5; abundance: -; v_gene: TRBV29-1; d_gene: -; CDR3nt: TGCAGCGTTGAACCCAGCCAAGAGACCCAGTACTTC; CDR3aa: CSVEPSQETQYF
j_gene: TRBJ1-1; abundance: -; v_gene: TRBV6-5; d_gene: -; CDR3nt: TGTGCCAGCAGTTACTCAATCTTGCTGGGGACGGAAGCTTTCTTT; CDR3aa: CASSYSILLGTEAFF
j_gene: TRBJ1-4; abundance: -; v_gene: TRBV7-8; d_gene: TRBD1; CDR3nt: TGTGCCAGCAGCCCAGCCCGGACAGGGTCGGATTGGGCAACTAATGAAAAACTGTTTTTT; CDR3aa: CASSPARTGSDWATNEKLFF
j_gene: TRBJ2-5; abundance: -; v_gene: TRBV4-2; d_gene: -; CDR3nt: TGTGCCAGCAGCCCGGGGGACGTACAAGAGACCCAGTACTTC; CDR3aa: CASSPGDVQETQYF
j_gene: TRBJ1-3; abundance: -; v_gene: TRBV11-2; d_gene: -; CDR3nt: TGTGCCAGCAGCTTCACGAACTCTGGAAACACCATATATTTT; CDR3aa: CASSFTNSGNTIYF
j_gene: TRBJ2-1; abundance: -; v_gene: TRBV15; d_gene: -; CDR3nt: TGTGCCACCAGCCGAGGTTTGGCGCGGGGAATTGGCAATGAGCAGTTCTTC; CDR3aa: CATSRGLARGIGNEQFF
j_gene: TRBJ2-1; abundance: -; v_gene: TRBV20-1; d_gene: TRBD1; CDR3nt: TGCAGGGGCAAAGGGGGCTCAGAGCAGTTCTTC; CDR3aa: CRGKGGSEQFF
j_gene: TRBJ2-7; abundance: medium-sized; v_gene: TRBV6-1; d_gene: -; CDR3nt: TGTGCCAGCAGTGAAGAAGAAGGGGGTTACGAGCAGTACTTC; CDR3aa: CASSEEEGGYEQYF